The clone carrying this TCR beta chain was counted once. This sample is part of a study of blood T cell repertoires in COVID-19. Authors' methods: Estimates of nucleated cell counts were drawn from the amplification of reference gene primers. Assay: immunoSEQ multiplex PCR; the TCRdb copy retains only in-frame clones and omits some. V, J and clone size reflect that table, while D and trimming were determined from the DNA. The sample holds about 170,000 clones; just under 85% are singletons and the top ten take around 8.9%. Germline V CDR1 and CDR2: LNHDA, SQIVND (reference sequence). The CDR3 loop spans 13 amino acids. V lost 7 bases, J lost 10 bases, and 19 bases lay in between.

The sequenced material came from peripheral blood. The rearrangement links TRBV19 to TRBJ1-1; tentative D call: TRBD1 (6 bases). This clonotype was obtained from a woman aged 80 or older with COVID-19, enrolled during active disease. The DNA for the CDR3 is TGTGCCAGTAATATCCGGGACACACTTCCAGCTTTCTTT. This translates into CASNIRDTLPAFF.